Shown below are 25 T cell receptor beta chains from a single sample sequenced in a study of cytomegalovirus exposure and HLA in healthy donors. Sequencing used immunoSEQ multiplex PCR; TCRdb keeps in-frame clones, though not all of them. The table shows about 220,000 clones, with just over 90% occurring only once. The sequencing input was PBMCs. All receptors come from a woman under 30 in good health and CMV-seronegative.

The chain has TRBV27 and TRBJ2-3; 7 nucleotides match TRBD1. Trimming took 7 bases from V and 2 from J; bases not matched to a gene: 6. Germline values: CDR1 MNHEY, CDR2 SMNVEV (reference sequence). The CDR3 is 14 residues long. The CDR3 sequence: CASTRQGVTDTQYF. The CDR3 coding sequence is TGTGCCAGCACGCGTCAGGGGGTCACAGATACGCAGTATTTT.

The gene calls are TRBV2 and TRBJ2-3; a possible D gene is TRBD1 (6 bases). Germline CDR1 reads SNHLY; CDR2 reads FYNNEI. V lost 3 bases and J lost 0, with 7 bases in between. CDR3 length equals 14 residues. The CDR3 nucleotides read TGTGCCAGCAGTGATAGGGGGAGCACAGATACGCAGTATTTT. Protein: CASSDRGSTDTQYF.

The chain has TRBV7-8 and TRBJ1-1, with 9 bases aligning to TRBD1. Germline CDR1 and CDR2: SGHVS and FQNEAQ. The CDR3 length is 14 residues. V was pared by 5 bases and J by 5 bases, with 6 bases of the junction left unmatched. CDR3 coding DNA: TGTGCCAGCAGCCCGGACAGGGGCGGGACTGAAGCTTTCTTT. Its translation is CASSPDRGGTEAFF.

The gene calls are TRBV7-9 and TRBJ1-2; D perhaps matches TRBD1 (5 bases). This CDR3 is 14 amino acids long. Germline values: CDR1 SEHNR, CDR2 FQNEAQ (reference sequence). V lost 5 bases to trimming and J lost 1 base, with 11 bases between them. CDR3 coding DNA: TGTGCCAGCAGCCTAGGACAAAGTAACTATGGCTACACCTTC. Translation: CASSLGQSNYGYTF. Full variable domain (missing parts from reference TRBV7-9 and TRBJ1-2): DTGVSQNPRHKITKRGQNVTFRCDPISEHNRLYWYRQTLGQGPEFLTYFQNEAQLEKSRLLSDRFSAERPKGSFSTLEIQRTEQGDSAMYLCASSLGQSNYGYTFGSGTRLTVV.

The chain recombines TRBV2 with TRBJ2-7; TRBD2 matches at 9 bases. CDR3 length: 17 residues. After removal of 5 bases from V and 1 base from J, the junction contained 12 bases not matched to a gene. Per germline, CDR1 SNHLY and CDR2 FYNNEI. DNA of the CDR3: TGTGCCAGCAGTATCCCGGGACTAGCCTACCCTTCCTACGAGCAGTACTTC. Translated: CASSIPGLAYPSYEQYF.

The chain employs TRBV5-1 and TRBJ1-4; 7 bases are shared with TRBD1. The junction had 12 bases not matched to a gene; V was cut back by 0 bases and J by 7 bases. This CDR3 is built from 17 residues. Germline CDR1 SGHRS, CDR2 YFSETQ. The CDR3, as DNA: TGCGCCAGCAGCTTGGTACCCGTGACAGGGAGAAGTGAAAAACTGTTTTTT. Residues: CASSLVPVTGRSEKLFF.

The chain couples TRBV6-1 to TRBJ2-1, with 7 nucleotides matching TRBD2. J was trimmed by 6 bases and V by 1 base; bases with no gene match: 3. The germline V gene has CDR1 MNHNS and CDR2 SASEGT. The CDR3 is 14 amino acids. CDR3 DNA: TGTGCCAGCAGTGAAGGGGAGGGAGCCAATGAGCAGTTCTTC. Protein sequence: CASSEGEGANEQFF.

This clone was recorded only once. The genes are TRBV29-1 and TRBJ2-1, with 13 bases that match TRBD2. The CDR3 length is 14 residues. Germline V gene sequence: CDR1 SQVTM, CDR2 ANQGSEA. The J segment lost 9 bases and the V segment lost 4 bases, leaving 6 bases of the junction unmatched. The CDR3 reads CSVAQLAGGPEQFF. The DNA for the CDR3 is TGCAGCGTTGCCCAACTAGCGGGAGGGCCTGAGCAGTTCTTC.

This sequence joins TRBV5-1 and TRBJ1-4; TRBD1 agrees at 8 bases. This CDR3 is 16 amino acids long. The germline CDR1 and CDR2 sequences are SGHRS and YFSETQ. V shed 0 bases and J 4 bases; nucleotides not matched to a gene: 5. The DNA of the CDR3 is TGCGCCAGCAGCTTGGGGGGAACAGGGGGTAATGAAAAACTGTTTTTT. It is translated as CASSLGGTGGNEKLFF. Looking up the rest from reference TRBV5-1 and TRBJ1-4 gives the full variable domain: KAGVTQTPRYLIKTRGQQVTLSCSPISGHRSVSWYQQTPGQGLQFLFEYFSETQRNKGNFPGRFSGRQFSNSRSEMNVSTLELGDSALYLCASSLGGTGGNEKLFFGSGTQLSVL.

This chain joins TRBV7-8 and TRBJ2-7; 10 nucleotides match TRBD1. The CDR3 loop spans 13 amino acids. From germline, CDR1 is SGHVS and CDR2 FQNEAQ. V lost 8 bases to trimming and J lost 3 bases; unmatched junction nucleotides: 4. In DNA, the CDR3 is TGTGCCAGCCGGGACAGGGGTTACTACGAGCAGTACTTC. This gives the protein CASRDRGYYEQYF.

This clone was counted once. The CDR3 DNA sequence: TGTGCCATTTTAGCGGAGAACTACGAGCAGTACTTC. Translated, it gives CAILAENYEQYF. V is TRBV10-3 and J is TRBJ2-7; possible D gene TRBD2, 6 bases. Trimming took 9 bases from V and 3 from J, leaving 12 bases between them. Germline V gene sequence: CDR1 ENHRY, CDR2 SYGVKD. The length of the CDR3 is 12 residues.

This clone is a singleton in its sample. The V and J genes are TRBV5-1 and TRBJ2-5; 10 nucleotides align to TRBD1. CDR1 and CDR2 from the germline V gene are SGHRS and YFSETQ. This CDR3 has 14 amino acids. V lost 4 bases, J lost 6 bases, and 6 bases stayed unmatched. Here the CDR3 reads CASSLRDRGQTQYF. The CDR3 DNA reads TGCGCCAGCAGCCTTCGGGACAGGGGTCAGACCCAGTACTTC. The full variable domain, its missing parts supplied by reference TRBV5-1 and TRBJ2-5, is KAGVTQTPRYLIKTRGQQVTLSCSPISGHRSVSWYQQTPGQGLQFLFEYFSETQRNKGNFPGRFSGRQFSNSRSEMNVSTLELGDSALYLCASSLRDRGQTQYFGPGTRLLVL.

This sequence joins TRBV27 and TRBJ1-1; no clear D. The germline gives CDR1 MNHEY, CDR2 SMNVEV (reference sequence). The V gene lost 5 bases and the J gene lost 0 bases, with 10 bases spanning the gap. CDR3 size: 14 residues. CDR3 protein: CASSPRAMNTEAFF. CDR3 nucleotide sequence: TGTGCCAGCAGTCCGAGGGCGATGAACACTGAAGCTTTCTTT.

CDR3 sequence (DNA): TGTGCCAGCAGCCTCGGACAGGCTACCTATGGCTACACCTTC. Protein: CASSLGQATYGYTF. This chain uses TRBV7-2 with TRBJ1-2; 7 bases map to TRBD1. This CDR3 region has 14 residues. CDR1 is SGHTA, CDR2 FQGNSA, per germline. J lost 4 bases, V lost 5 bases, and 7 bases had no gene match.

The chain recombines TRBV5-5 with TRBJ2-5, with 8 bases aligning to TRBD2. The CDR3 sequence is 13 residues long. V trimming: 5 bases; J trimming: 4 bases; junction bases outside the gene matches: 4. Germline lookup yields CDR1 SGHKS and CDR2 YYEKEE (reference sequence). The CDR3 region has the DNA TGTGCCAGCAGGGCCGGGGGGGCAGAGACCCAGTACTTC. Residues: CASRAGGAETQYF.

The chain has TRBV4-1 and TRBJ2-7; 7 bases are a match to TRBD1. CDR3 length equals 14 residues. Germline V gives CDR1 MGHRA, CDR2 YSYEKL. V shed 3 bases and J 3 bases; nucleotides not matched to a gene: 5. CDR3 DNA: TGCGCCAGCAGCCAGTCGGGACAGTTCTACGAGCAGTACTTC. Translating it yields CASSQSGQFYEQYF.

This clone was seen once. V and J are TRBV5-6 and TRBJ2-1, with unresolved D. Germline lookup yields CDR1 SGHDT and CDR2 YYEEEE. V lost 3 bases, J lost 7 bases, and 8 bases lay in between. The CDR3 runs to 12 residues. CDR3 coding DNA: TGTGCCAGCAGCTACCTCGCGAATGAGCAGTTCTTC. Translation gives CASSYLANEQFF.

The DNA of the CDR3 is TGCGCCAGCAGCCAAGAAGAACTAGCGGGGCCCTACGAGCAGTACTTC. This gives the protein CASSQEELAGPYEQYF. This chain uses TRBV4-1 with TRBJ2-7, with 10 bases that match TRBD2. Germline trimming cut 0 bases from V and 2 bases from J; bases unmatched to any gene: 4. The CDR3 sequence is 16 residues long. Germline V gene sequence: CDR1 MGHRA, CDR2 YSYEKL.

Only a few counts were recorded for this clone. The chain combines TRBV2 with TRBJ1-5; D is undetermined. Trimming took off 5 bases at V and 4 bases at J, with 3 bases between the two ends. CDR3 size: 11 residues. CDR1 is SNHLY and CDR2 is FYNNEI in the germline V gene. CDR3 in DNA: TGTGCCAGCAGTCAAAATCAGCCCCAGCATTTT. Translating gives CASSQNQPQHF.

The J gene is TRBJ1-2, the V gene TRBV2; 9 bases are a match to TRBD1. V lost 0 bases and J lost 8; bases outside the gene matches: 13. Germline loops: CDR1 SNHLY, CDR2 FYNNEI. The CDR3 runs to 17 residues. Here the CDR3 DNA reads TGTGCCAGCAGTGAAGCGCGGGGAAAGGGGGACAGGGTCGGCTACACCTTC. It yields the protein CASSEARGKGDRVGYTF.

This clone was seen only once. The V gene is TRBV5-1, the J gene TRBJ2-7, with D perhaps TRBD1 (6 bases). Germline V lookup: CDR1 SGHRS, CDR2 YFSETQ. This CDR3 region has 13 residues. Trimming removed 0 bases at V and 4 bases at J, with 8 bases between. The CDR3, as DNA: TGCGCCAGCAGCTTGGACAGGGATTACGAGCAGTACTTC. Translating gives CASSLDRDYEQYF.

The CDR3 DNA is TGTGCCATCACTCCGACGGGCACTGAAGCTTTCTTT. It encodes CAITPTGTEAFF. The chain joins TRBV10-3 to TRBJ1-1; D is unclear. CDR3 length: 12 residues. The V end lost 7 bases, the J end lost 4 bases, and 10 bases lay between the germline ends. Germline CDR1 is ENHRY and CDR2 is SYGVKD.

The chain has TRBV2 and TRBJ2-5; 7 nucleotides match TRBD2. J lost 0 bases, V lost 5 bases, and 3 bases had no gene match. This CDR3 is built from 14 residues. CDR1 SNHLY and CDR2 FYNNEI come from the germline V gene. The CDR3 spells CASSRSGDQETQYF. The CDR3 nucleotides are TGTGCCAGCAGTAGAAGCGGGGACCAAGAGACCCAGTACTTC.

The gene calls are TRBV19 and TRBJ2-1; 7 bases line up with TRBD2. This CDR3 contains 15 residues. J gave up 4 bases and V 2 bases, and 5 bases lay outside the gene matches. Germline V lookup: CDR1 LNHDA, CDR2 SQIVND (reference sequence). In nucleotides, the CDR3 is TGTGCCAGTAGTATACCGGGAGGAGGTTACAATGAGCAGTTCTTC. Amino acid sequence: CASSIPGGGYNEQFF.

The chain is built from TRBV9 and TRBJ2-5; perhaps TRBD2 as D (6 bases). Germline CDR1 SGDLS, CDR2 YYNGEE. The ends were cut back, 1 base at V and 2 bases at J, with 9 bases in the middle. This CDR3 region has 14 residues. CDR3 nucleotides: TGTGCCAGCAGCGTAAGCGGGTTACAAGAGACCCAGTACTTC. Amino acid sequence: CASSVSGLQETQYF.